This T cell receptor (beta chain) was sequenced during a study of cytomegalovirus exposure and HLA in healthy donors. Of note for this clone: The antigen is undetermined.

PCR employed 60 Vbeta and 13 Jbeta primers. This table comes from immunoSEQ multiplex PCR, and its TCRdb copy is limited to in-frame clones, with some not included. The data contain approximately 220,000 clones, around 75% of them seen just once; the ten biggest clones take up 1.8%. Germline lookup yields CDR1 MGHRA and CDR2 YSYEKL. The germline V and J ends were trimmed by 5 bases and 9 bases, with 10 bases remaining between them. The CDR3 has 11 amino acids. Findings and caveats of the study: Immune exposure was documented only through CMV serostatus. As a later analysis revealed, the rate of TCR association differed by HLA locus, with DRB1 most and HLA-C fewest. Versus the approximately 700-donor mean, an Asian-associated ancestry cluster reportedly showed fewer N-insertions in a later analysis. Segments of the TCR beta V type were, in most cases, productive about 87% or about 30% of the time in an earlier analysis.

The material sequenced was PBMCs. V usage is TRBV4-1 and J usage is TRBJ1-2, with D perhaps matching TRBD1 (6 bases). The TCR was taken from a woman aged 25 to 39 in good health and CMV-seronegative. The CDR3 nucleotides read TGCGCCAGCAGCTTCAGGGGATGCTACACCTTC. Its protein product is CASSFRGCYTF.